This TCR beta chain was identified during a study of blood T cell repertoires in COVID-19. As handled by the study authors: Reference gene primer amplification in the assay estimated nucleated cell counts. Sequencing used immunoSEQ multiplex PCR; TCRdb keeps in-frame clones, though not all of them. V and J calls and clone size follow that table, whereas D and trimming were derived from the DNA. Of a few hundred thousand clones listed, roughly 88% were seen once; the top ten hold about 7%. From germline, CDR1 is MDHEN and CDR2 SYDVKM. This CDR3 contains 11 residues. V was clipped by 10 bases and J by 2 bases, with 8 bases between them.

The gene calls are TRBV28 and TRBJ1-2; D is uncertain. This sequence was found in a woman in her thirties who had recovered from COVID-19. The specimen was peripheral blood. CDR3 region: CATASNYGYTF. The CDR3 DNA is TGTGCCACCGCGTCGAACTATGGCTACACCTTC.